The 14 T cell receptor beta chains below all came from one sample that was sequenced in a study of spatial heterogeneity in lung cancer (dated by TCRdb to the late 2010s). Library method: 5' RACE. The sequencer was a NextSeq 500. TCRdb applied fastp at Q25 and MiXCR to the public reads, then kept only in-frame beta chains. For every CDR3 protein sequence, its rows merge into one entry that carries the most common genes and DNA. Here the sample has 39,000 or so distinct CDR3 sequences; roughly 8% occur a single time. The top ten clones comprise approximately 30% of the sample. The sample's time point label is to be understood as: sample taken at primary tumor resection. Without any cell sorting, TCR sequencing was performed on whole RNA extracted either from tumor and nontumor lung tissue or from cryopreserved PBMC samples. Sample: PBMCs, taken at surgery. These receptors were collected from a male donor with early-stage non-small cell lung cancer.

In this sample, this clonotype turned up many times. The chain has TRBV20-1 and TRBJ1-1; 10 bases map to TRBD1. Losses at the gene ends were 3 bases for V and 0 bases for J; bases not matched to a gene: 10. CDR3 length: 17 amino acids. Germline lookup yields CDR1 DFQATT and CDR2 SNEGSKA (reference sequence). The CDR3 sequence: CSARASGTGVLNTEAFF. The DNA of the CDR3 is TGCAGTGCTAGGGCATCCGGGACAGGGGTTTTGAACACTGAAGCTTTCTTT.

This clonotype was observed a few times. This chain joins TRBV7-9 and TRBJ1-1, with a possible D match to TRBD1 (5 bases). CDR1 SEHNR and CDR2 FQNEAQ come from the germline V gene (reference sequence). The CDR3 runs 13 residues. V shed 4 bases and J shed 2 bases, with 8 bases lying between them. DNA of the CDR3: TGTGCCAGCAGCTGGGGACTTAACACTGAAGCTTTCTTT. This sequence encodes CASSWGLNTEAFF.

This clonotype has ten or more counts. The chain has TRBV7-9 and TRBJ2-3, with unresolved D. V lost 11 bases, J lost 1 base, and 10 bases lay in between. The CDR3 has 12 amino acids. Germline V gene data show CDR1 as SEHNR and CDR2 as FQNEAQ (reference sequence). The CDR3 reads CARSGGTDTQYF. The CDR3 nucleotides read TGTGCCCGGTCTGGAGGCACAGATACGCAGTATTTT.

At least ten counts were recorded for this clonotype. This chain links TRBV24-1 with TRBJ2-1, with D possibly TRBD1 on 6 matching bases. CDR1 is KGHDR and CDR2 is SFDVKD in the germline V gene. The CDR3 contains 14 residues. Trimming stripped 3 bases from V and 7 bases from J, with 12 bases between. The CDR3 DNA is TGTGCCACCAGTGATCCACAGGGTTGGAATGAGCAGTTCTTC. This gives the protein CATSDPQGWNEQFF.

This clonotype was detected ten times or more. The rearrangement joins TRBV29-1 to TRBJ2-3, with D possibly being TRBD1 (5 bases). V was shortened by 4 bases and J by 4 bases, with 12 bases between the two germline ends. Germline-derived CDR1 and CDR2 are SQVTM and ANQGSEA. CDR3 length equals 13 residues. CDR3 amino acids: CSVGRKGADTQYF. The CDR3, as DNA: TGCAGCGTTGGGCGTAAAGGGGCAGATACGCAGTATTTT.

This clonotype was seen at least ten times. The chain combines TRBV6-1 with TRBJ2-7, with a weak D call TRBD1 (6 bases). Trimming took 7 bases from V and 1 from J, leaving 14 bases between them. The CDR3 length is 14 residues. Germline-derived CDR1 and CDR2 are MNHNS and SASEGT. The DNA of the CDR3 is TGTGCCAGCATGGCCCAGACAGGTTCCTACGAGCAGTACTTC. Protein product: CASMAQTGSYEQYF.

This clonotype was recorded at least ten times. V and J are TRBV4-2 and TRBJ1-1; TRBD1 agrees at 12 bases. This CDR3 region has 18 residues. Germline loops: CDR1 LGHNA, CDR2 YNFKEQ. The trim removed 3 bases at V and 0 bases at J, leaving 8 bases unmatched. The CDR3 region is CASSHVPGQGAMNTEAFF. DNA for the CDR3: TGTGCCAGCAGCCACGTCCCGGGACAGGGGGCTATGAACACTGAAGCTTTCTTT.

J is TRBJ2-7 and V is TRBV4-3; D unclear. Trimming pared 0 bases from V and 2 bases from J, leaving 11 bases between. The CDR3 has 15 residues. Germline values: CDR1 LGHNA, CDR2 YSLEER. CDR3 DNA sequence: TGCGCCAGCAGCCAAGACCCTGGACCCCCCTACGAGCAGTACTTC. Its translation is CASSQDPGPPYEQYF.

The rearrangement joins TRBV24-1 to TRBJ2-1; 8 bases are shared with TRBD2. The V gene end was trimmed by 11 bases and the J gene end by 6 bases; junction bases not matched to a gene: 8. Germline-derived CDR1 and CDR2 are KGHDR and SFDVKD. The length of the CDR3 is 13 residues. The CDR3 nucleotides are TGTGCCAGTGGCCGGGAGGGTCTCAATGAGCAGTTCTTC. This codes for CASGREGLNEQFF.

This clonotype appeared many times. The chain joins TRBV7-2 to TRBJ2-3; 12 bases map to TRBD2. Germline V gene lookup returns CDR1 SGHTA and CDR2 FQGNSA. The trim removed 6 bases at V and 4 bases at J, leaving 17 bases unmatched. There are 19 residues in the CDR3. This CDR3 reads CASRDLRAGTSGGSDTQYF. Written as DNA, the CDR3 is TGTGCCAGCAGAGATTTACGGGCGGGCACTAGCGGGGGGTCAGATACGCAGTATTTT.

A few counts support this clonotype. The CDR3 DNA reads as TGTGCCAGCAGCTTAGGTGTTAGCGGGGGAGAGACCCAGTACTTC. It yields the protein CASSLGVSGGETQYF. The chain recombines TRBV7-2 with TRBJ2-5, with TRBD2 identical over 9 bases. V lost 1 base, J lost 4 bases, and 4 bases stayed unmatched. Germline CDR1 is SGHTA and CDR2 is FQGNSA. The CDR3 runs to 15 residues. Looking up the rest from reference TRBV7-2 and TRBJ2-5 gives the full variable domain: GAGVSQSPSNKVTEKGKDVELRCDPISGHTALYWYRQSLGQGLEFLIYFQGNSAPDKSGLPSDRFSAERTGGSVSTLTIQRTQQEDSAVYLCASSLGVSGGETQYFGPGTRLLVL.

This clonotype has just a few counts. The chain recombines TRBV14 with TRBJ2-7, with D perhaps being TRBD1 or TRBD2 (5 bases each). Trimming removed 1 base at V and 4 bases at J, with 5 bases between. Per the germline V gene, CDR1 is SGHDN and CDR2 is FVKESK. This CDR3 is built from 12 residues. The CDR3: CASSQGGYEQYV. CDR3 nucleotide sequence: TGTGCCAGCAGCCAAGGGGGGTACGAGCAGTACGTC.

Only a few counts were recorded for this clonotype. V and J are TRBV6-4 and TRBJ2-7; D remains ambiguous. The germline gives CDR1 MRHNA, CDR2 SNTAGT. CDR3 length: 15 residues. Trimming took off 6 bases at V and 0 bases at J, with 15 bases between the two ends. CDR3 nucleotide sequence: TGTGCCAGCAGGTACCCTGAAATGATCTCCTACGAGCAGTACGTC. It is translated as CASRYPEMISYEQYV.

This clonotype was seen at least ten times. The rearrangement joins TRBV29-1 to TRBJ1-1; D might be TRBD1 (5 bases). Trimming stripped 3 bases from V and 1 base from J, with 6 bases between. Germline lookup yields CDR1 SQVTM and CDR2 ANQGSEA. The CDR3 consists of 12 residues. The DNA for the CDR3 is TGCAGCGTTGAGAGGGGGAACACTGAAGCTTTCTTT. Its translation is CSVERGNTEAFF.